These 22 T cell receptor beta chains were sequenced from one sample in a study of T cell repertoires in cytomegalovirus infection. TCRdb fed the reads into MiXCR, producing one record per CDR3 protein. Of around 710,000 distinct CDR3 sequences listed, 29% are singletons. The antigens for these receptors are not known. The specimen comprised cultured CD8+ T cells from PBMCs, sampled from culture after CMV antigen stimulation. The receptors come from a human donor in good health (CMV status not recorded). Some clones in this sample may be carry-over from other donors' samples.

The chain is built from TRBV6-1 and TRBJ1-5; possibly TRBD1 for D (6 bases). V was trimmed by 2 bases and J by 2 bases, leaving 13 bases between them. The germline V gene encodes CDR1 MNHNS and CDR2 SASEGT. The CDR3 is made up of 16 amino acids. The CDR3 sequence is CASSEHNRDGNQPQHF. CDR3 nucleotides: TGTGCCAGCAGTGAACACAACAGGGATGGCAATCAGCCCCAGCATTTT.

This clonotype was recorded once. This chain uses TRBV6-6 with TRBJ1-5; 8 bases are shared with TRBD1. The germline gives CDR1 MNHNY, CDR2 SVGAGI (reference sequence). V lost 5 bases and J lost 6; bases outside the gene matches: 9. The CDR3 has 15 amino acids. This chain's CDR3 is CASSETGQGAQPQHF. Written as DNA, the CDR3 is TGTGCCAGCAGTGAGACAGGACAGGGCGCTCAGCCCCAGCATTTT.

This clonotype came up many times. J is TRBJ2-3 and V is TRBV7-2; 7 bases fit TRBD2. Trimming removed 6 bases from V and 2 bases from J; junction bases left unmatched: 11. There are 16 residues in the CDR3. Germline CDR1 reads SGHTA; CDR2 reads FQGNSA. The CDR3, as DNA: TGTGCCAGCAGGGGGGAGGGAGCGGGGATCACAGATACGCAGTATTTT. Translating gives CASRGEGAGITDTQYF.

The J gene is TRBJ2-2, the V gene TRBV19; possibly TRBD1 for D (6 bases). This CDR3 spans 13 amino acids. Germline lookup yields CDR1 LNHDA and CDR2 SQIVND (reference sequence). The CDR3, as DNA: TGTACCACGGACAGAACTAACACCGGGGAGCTGTTTTTT. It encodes CTTDRTNTGELFF.

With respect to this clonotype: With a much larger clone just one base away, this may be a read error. The CDR3: CVSSPTMGWTGISDTQYF. The CDR3 region has the DNA TGTGTCAGCAGCCCTACGATGGGATGGACAGGGATTTCAGATACGCAGTATTTT. V and J are TRBV7-6 and TRBJ2-3; 8 bases map to TRBD1. CDR1 and CDR2 (germline): SGHVS, FNYEAQ. The CDR3 loop spans 18 amino acids.

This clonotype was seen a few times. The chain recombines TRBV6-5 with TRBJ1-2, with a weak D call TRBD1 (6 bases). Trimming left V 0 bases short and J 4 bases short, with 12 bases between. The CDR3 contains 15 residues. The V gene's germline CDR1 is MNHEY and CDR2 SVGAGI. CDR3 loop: CASSYSSQGFYGYTF. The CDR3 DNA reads TGTGCCAGCAGTTACTCGAGTCAGGGGTTCTATGGCTACACCTTC.

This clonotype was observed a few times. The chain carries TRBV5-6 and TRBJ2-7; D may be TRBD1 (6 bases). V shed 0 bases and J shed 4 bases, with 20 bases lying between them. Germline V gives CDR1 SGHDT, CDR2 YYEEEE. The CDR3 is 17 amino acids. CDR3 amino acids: CASSLGTDRPYLYEQYF. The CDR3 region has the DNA TGTGCCAGCAGCTTGGGAACGGACAGACCATACCTTTACGAGCAGTACTTC. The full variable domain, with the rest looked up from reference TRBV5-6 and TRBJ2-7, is DAGVTQSPTHLIKTRGQQVTLRCSPKSGHDTVSWYQQALGQGPQFIFQYYEEEERQRGNFPDRFSGHQFPNYSSELNVNALLLGDSALYLCASSLGTDRPYLYEQYFGPGTRLTVT.

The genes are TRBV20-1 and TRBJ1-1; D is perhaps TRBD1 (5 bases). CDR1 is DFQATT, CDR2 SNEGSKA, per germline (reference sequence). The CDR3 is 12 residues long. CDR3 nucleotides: TGCAAATCGGACTTACAGGTAACTGAAGCTTTCTTT. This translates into CKSDLQVTEAFF.

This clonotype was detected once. The CDR3 DNA follows: TGCGCCAGCAGCTCAGAACCTTTCAGGGGTAACACTGAAGCTTTCTTT. This encodes CASSSEPFRGNTEAFF. This chain connects TRBV5-1 to TRBJ1-1, with D tentatively TRBD1 (6 bases). V gave up 3 bases and J gave up 2 bases, with 17 bases separating them. CDR3 length: 16 amino acids. CDR1 is SGHRS, CDR2 YFSETQ, per germline. Complete variable domain (other parts from reference TRBV5-1 and TRBJ1-1): KAGVTQTPRYLIKTRGQQVTLSCSPISGHRSVSWYQQTPGQGLQFLFEYFSETQRNKGNFPGRFSGRQFSNSRSEMNVSTLELGDSALYLCASSSEPFRGNTEAFFGQGTRLTVV.

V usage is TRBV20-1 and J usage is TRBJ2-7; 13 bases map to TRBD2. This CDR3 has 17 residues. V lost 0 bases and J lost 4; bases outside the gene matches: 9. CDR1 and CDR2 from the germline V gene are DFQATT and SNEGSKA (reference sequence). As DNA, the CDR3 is TGCAGTGCTAGAGATTTGACTAGCGGGGGGCTGGTTTACGAGCAGTACTTC. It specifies CSARDLTSGGLVYEQYF.

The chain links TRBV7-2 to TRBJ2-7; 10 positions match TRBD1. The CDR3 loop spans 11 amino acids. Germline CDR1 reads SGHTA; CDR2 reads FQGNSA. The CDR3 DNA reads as TGTGCCAGCAGCCGGGACAGGGGCATCTTCGTC. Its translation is CASSRDRGIFV.

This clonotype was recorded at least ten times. CDR3 sequence reads: CASGLWGPNEKLFF. The CDR3 DNA is TGTGCTAGTGGTTTGTGGGGGCCGAATGAAAAACTGTTTTTT. V and J are TRBV12-5 and TRBJ1-4, with D possibly TRBD1 on 6 matching bases. The V gene's germline CDR1 is LGHNT and CDR2 FRNRAP. Trimming left V 2 bases short and J 5 bases short, with 9 bases between. This CDR3 spans 14 amino acids.

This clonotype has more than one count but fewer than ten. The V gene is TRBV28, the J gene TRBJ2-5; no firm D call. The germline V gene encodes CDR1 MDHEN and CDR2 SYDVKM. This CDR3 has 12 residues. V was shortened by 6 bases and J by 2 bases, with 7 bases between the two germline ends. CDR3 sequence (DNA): TGTGCCAGCAGCATTCTACAAGAGACCCAGTACTTC. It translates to CASSILQETQYF. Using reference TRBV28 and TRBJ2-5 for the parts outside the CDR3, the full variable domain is DVKVTQSSRYLVKRTGEKVFLECVQDMDHENMFWYRQDPGLGLRLIYFSYDVKMKEKGDIPEGYSVSREKKERFSLILESASTNQTSMYLCASSILQETQYFGPGTRLLVL.

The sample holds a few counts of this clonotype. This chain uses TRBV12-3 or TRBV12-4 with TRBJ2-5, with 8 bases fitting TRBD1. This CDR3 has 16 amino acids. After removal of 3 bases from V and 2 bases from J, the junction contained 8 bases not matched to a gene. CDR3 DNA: TGTGCCAGCAGTTTGGGGGCAGGGGGCATTCAAGAGACCCAGTACTTC. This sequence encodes CASSLGAGGIQETQYF.

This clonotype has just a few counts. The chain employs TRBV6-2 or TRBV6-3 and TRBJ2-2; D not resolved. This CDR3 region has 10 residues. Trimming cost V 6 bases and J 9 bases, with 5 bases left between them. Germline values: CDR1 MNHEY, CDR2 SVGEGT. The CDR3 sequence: CASRDRELFF. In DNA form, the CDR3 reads TGTGCCAGCAGAGATCGGGAGCTGTTTTTT.

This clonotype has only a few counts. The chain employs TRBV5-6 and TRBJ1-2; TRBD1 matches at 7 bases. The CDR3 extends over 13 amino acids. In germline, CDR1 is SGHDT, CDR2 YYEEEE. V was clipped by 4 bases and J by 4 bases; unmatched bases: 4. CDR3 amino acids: CASSVDRVYGYTF. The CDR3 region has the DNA TGTGCCAGCAGCGTTGACAGGGTCTATGGCTACACCTTC.

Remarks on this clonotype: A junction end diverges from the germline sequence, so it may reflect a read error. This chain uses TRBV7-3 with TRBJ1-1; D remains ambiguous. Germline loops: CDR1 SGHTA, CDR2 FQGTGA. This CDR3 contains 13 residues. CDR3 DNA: TGTGCCAGCAGCTTACTCATGAACTCTGAAGCTTTCTTT. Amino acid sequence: CASSLLMNSEAFF. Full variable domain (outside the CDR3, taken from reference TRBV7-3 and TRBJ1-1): GAGVSQTPSNKVTEKGKYVELRCDPISGHTALYWYRQSLGQGPEFLIYFQGTGAADDSGLPNDRFFAVRPEGSVSTLKIQRTERGDSAVYLCASSLLMNSEAFFGQGTRLTVV.

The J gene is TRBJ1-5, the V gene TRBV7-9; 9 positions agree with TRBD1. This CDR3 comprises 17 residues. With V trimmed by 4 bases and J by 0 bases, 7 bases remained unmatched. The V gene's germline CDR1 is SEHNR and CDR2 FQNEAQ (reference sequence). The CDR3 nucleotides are TGTGCCAGCAGCTCTGATAGGGACAGGGATAGCAATCAGCCCCAGCATTTT. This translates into CASSSDRDRDSNQPQHF. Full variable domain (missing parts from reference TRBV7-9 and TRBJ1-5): DTGVSQNPRHKITKRGQNVTFRCDPISEHNRLYWYRQTLGQGPEFLTYFQNEAQLEKSRLLSDRFSAERPKGSFSTLEIQRTEQGDSAMYLCASSSDRDRDSNQPQHFGDGTRLSIL.

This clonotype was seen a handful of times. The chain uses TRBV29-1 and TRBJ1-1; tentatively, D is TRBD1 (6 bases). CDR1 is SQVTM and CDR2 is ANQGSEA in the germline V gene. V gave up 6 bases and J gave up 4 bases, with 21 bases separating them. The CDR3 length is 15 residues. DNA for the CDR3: TGCAGCGTGGTGACCCCTCGGGGGGCTGCCACTGAAGCTTTCTTT. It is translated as CSVVTPRGAATEAFF.

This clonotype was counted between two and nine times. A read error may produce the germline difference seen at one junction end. DNA of the CDR3: TGCAGTGCGAGAGCGGGGGACTTCCCTTACGAGCAGTACTTC. Amino acid sequence: CSARAGDFPYEQYF. V is TRBV20-1 and J is TRBJ2-7, with 8 positions matching TRBD2. The CDR3 has 14 amino acids. Germline CDR1 DFQATT, CDR2 SNEGSKA (reference sequence).

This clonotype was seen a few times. CDR3 DNA sequence: TGTGCCACCAGCAGAGATTTGGGAAGGTACAATGAGCAGTTCTTC. It encodes CATSRDLGRYNEQFF. The chain combines TRBV15 with TRBJ2-1, with unresolved D. CDR3 length: 15 residues. Per germline, CDR1 LNHNV and CDR2 YYDKDF (reference sequence). Trimming left V 0 bases short and J 4 bases short, with 10 bases between.

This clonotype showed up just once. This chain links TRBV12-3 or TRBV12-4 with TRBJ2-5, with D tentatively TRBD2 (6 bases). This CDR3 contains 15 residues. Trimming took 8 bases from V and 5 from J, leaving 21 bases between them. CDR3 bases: TGTGCCAGCTCTGGGAGGAGGGTAGTAAGCGAGACCCAGTACTTC. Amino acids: CASSGRRVVSETQYF.